The clone carrying this T cell receptor (beta chain) was seen many times. Unique molecular identifiers were used to barcode this TCRbeta library. MiXCR, run by TCRdb on the PCR reads, gives a single entry per CDR3 protein. The table lists over 550,000 distinct CDR3 sequences, roughly a tenth of them singletons, with about 4.2% in the top ten. The CDR3 has 16 amino acids. After removal of 5 bases from V and 8 bases from J, the junction contained 12 bases not matched to a gene. Per germline, CDR1 DFQATT and CDR2 SNEGSKA (reference sequence). This sample is part of a study of T-cell reconstitution after alpha-beta-depleted transplantation in children.

The receptor comes from a human donor who donated a stem cell graft to a child with acute myeloid leukemia. This specimen consisted of PBMCs from the stem cell graft donor, obtained from the stem cell graft. V and J are TRBV20-1 and TRBJ2-1, with 13 bases fitting TRBD2. CDR3 protein: CSAGTSGTSNRDEQFF. The CDR3 DNA reads TGCAGTGCTGGGACTAGCGGGACATCTAACCGGGATGAGCAGTTCTTC.